This paragraph covers one T cell receptor (beta chain) sequence. Gene names denote mouse genes. Coverage ceases 1 residue before the CDR3 finishes, and the germline J gene fills in the end. This entry belongs to a study of tissue T cells after allogeneic stem cell transplantation. The germline V and J ends were trimmed by 0 bases and 2 bases, with 11 bases remaining between them. This CDR3 region has 15 residues. The germline CDR1 and CDR2 sequences are GKSSPN and SITVG. The table came from immunoSEQ multiplex PCR; TCRdb's copy has only in-frame clones and leaves some out. This table has some 1,200 clones, roughly 50% appearing once.

This receptor was identified in a female BALB/c mouse in good health. Strain MHC haplotype: H2-d. Sample: skin. The chain employs TRBV31 and TRBJ2-1, with D perhaps TRBD1 (5 bases). The CDR3 spells CAWSLEVGDYAEQFF. The sequenced CDR3 bases are TGTGCCTGGAGTCTAGAGGTAGGGGACTATGCTGAGCAGTTC.